A single sample is the source of the 9 T cell receptor beta chains below, sequenced in a study of cytomegalovirus exposure and HLA in healthy donors (dated by TCRdb to between 2016 and 2019). Library preparation was by the immunoSEQ multiplex PCR assay. For the multiplex PCR, a mixture combining 60 forward primers for TCR Vbeta segments and 13 reverse primers for TCR Jbeta segments was used. TCRdb obtained this table from immuneACCESS and retained in-frame rearrangements with V and J assigned. These tables miss some clones; where compared with another copy, unresolved V genes account for less than half of the shortfall, and the remainder is unexplained. The sample data list 150,000 to 200,000 clones, and around 83% of these were observed just once. The ten largest clones take up approximately 2.5% of the sample. Sample: PBMCs. These receptors were obtained from a man aged 30 to 39 in good health and CMV-seropositive.

The V call is TRBV5-6, the J call TRBJ1-2; the D is unclear. Per the germline V gene, CDR1 is SGHDT and CDR2 is YYEEEE. The CDR3 has 11 residues. Deletions cut 3 bases from V and 5 bases from J, with 5 bases between. CDR3 protein: CASSSGYGYTF. The CDR3 nucleotides read TGTGCCAGCAGCTCAGGTTATGGCTACACCTTC. The whole variable domain, filled in from reference TRBV5-6 and TRBJ1-2, reads DAGVTQSPTHLIKTRGQQVTLRCSPKSGHDTVSWYQQALGQGPQFIFQYYEEEERQRGNFPDRFSGHQFPNYSSELNVNALLLGDSALYLCASSSGYGYTFGSGTRLTVV.

The genes are TRBV11-2 and TRBJ2-5; 7 nucleotides match TRBD2. In germline, CDR1 is SGHAT, CDR2 FQNNGV. This CDR3 is built from 16 residues. The J segment lost 5 bases and the V segment lost 1 base, leaving 10 bases of the junction unmatched. CDR3 DNA sequence: TGTGCCAGCAGCTTAGTTGCGGGAGCCATCAGGGAGACCCAGTACTTC. It translates to CASSLVAGAIRETQYF.

The chain recombines TRBV4-1 with TRBJ2-3; TRBD1 matches 7 bases. CDR3 length equals 15 residues. Germline lookup yields CDR1 MGHRA and CDR2 YSYEKL. J was trimmed by 4 bases and V by 1 base; bases with no gene match: 5. CDR3 DNA: TGCGCCAGCAGCCAAGCGGACAGGAGAGCAGATACGCAGTATTTT. Its translation is CASSQADRRADTQYF.

The V and J genes are TRBV14 and TRBJ2-2; TRBD2 is a possible D gene (6 bases). CDR1 and CDR2 (germline): SGHDN, FVKESK. This CDR3 region has 15 residues. Trimming left V 4 bases short and J 7 bases short, with 16 bases between. The CDR3 sequence: CASSRRRLGSGELFF. The CDR3 DNA follows: TGTGCCAGCAGCCGGCGTCGACTAGGGAGCGGGGAGCTGTTTTTT.

This chain connects TRBV5-1 to TRBJ2-5; 9 positions match TRBD1. The V segment lost 0 bases and the J segment 4 bases; nucleotides outside the gene matches: 1. CDR3 length: 14 residues. CDR1 is SGHRS and CDR2 is YFSETQ in the germline V gene. CDR3 sequence reads: CASSLEGQGETQYF. Here the CDR3 DNA reads TGCGCCAGCAGCTTGGAGGGACAGGGAGAGACCCAGTACTTC.

The table lists this clone with a count of one. This rearrangement joins TRBV28 to TRBJ1-2; 7 bases fit TRBD1. The CDR3 contains 16 residues. The V gene end was trimmed by 1 base and the J gene end by 0 bases; junction bases not matched to a gene: 5. Germline V lookup: CDR1 MDHEN, CDR2 SYDVKM. DNA of the CDR3: TGTGCCAGCAGTTTATCCGGGACAGACCCTAACTATGGCTACACCTTC. Translated: CASSLSGTDPNYGYTF.

The J gene is TRBJ1-5, the V gene TRBV6-5; D call uncertain. Germline CDR1 reads MNHEY; CDR2 reads SVGAGI. The CDR3 has 15 amino acids. The V gene lost 6 bases and the J gene lost 0 bases, with 12 bases spanning the gap. The CDR3, as DNA: TGTGCCAGCAGCGTGACATCATATAGCAATCAGCCCCAGCATTTT. Encoded protein: CASSVTSYSNQPQHF.

This chain links TRBV7-9 with TRBJ1-1, with 9 bases matching TRBD1. V dropped 5 bases and J dropped 1; count of bases not matched to a gene: 5. The CDR3 loop spans 15 amino acids. Germline V gene data show CDR1 as SEHNR and CDR2 as FQNEAQ (reference sequence). The CDR3 sequence: CASSPRQGENTEAFF. The DNA of the CDR3 is TGTGCCAGCAGCCCTCGACAGGGGGAGAACACTGAAGCTTTCTTT.

This clone is a singleton in its sample. The rearrangement links TRBV4-3 to TRBJ2-1; the D gene is possibly TRBD1 (6 bases). Trimming took 0 bases from V and 4 from J, leaving 16 bases between them. CDR1 is LGHNA, CDR2 YSLEER, per germline. The CDR3 runs 17 residues. CDR3 DNA: TGCGCCAGCAGCCAAGATTCTGGCAGGGGTTCGTACAATGAGCAGTTCTTC. It specifies CASSQDSGRGSYNEQFF.